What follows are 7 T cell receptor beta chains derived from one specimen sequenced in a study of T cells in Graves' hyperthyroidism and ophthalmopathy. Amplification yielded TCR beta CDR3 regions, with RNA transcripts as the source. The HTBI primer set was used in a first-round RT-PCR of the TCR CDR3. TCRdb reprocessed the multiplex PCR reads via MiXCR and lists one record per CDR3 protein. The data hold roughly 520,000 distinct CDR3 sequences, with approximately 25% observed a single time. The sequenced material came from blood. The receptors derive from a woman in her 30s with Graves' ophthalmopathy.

The CDR3 loop reads CSARGTLQGGWTEAFF. The DNA for the CDR3 is TGCAGTGCTAGAGGGACCCTTCAGGGGGGGTGGACTGAAGCTTTCTTT. The genes are TRBV20-1 and TRBJ1-1; 7 nucleotides align to TRBD1. CDR3 length: 16 amino acids. The germline V gene encodes CDR1 DFQATT and CDR2 SNEGSKA (reference sequence). J lost 5 bases, V lost 1 base, and 13 bases had no gene match.

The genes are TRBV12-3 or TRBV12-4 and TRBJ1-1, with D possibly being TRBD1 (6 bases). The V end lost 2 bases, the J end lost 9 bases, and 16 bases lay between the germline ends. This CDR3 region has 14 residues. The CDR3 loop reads CASSLIGGETKAFF. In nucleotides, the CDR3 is TGTGCCAGCAGTTTAATTGGGGGCGAAACTAAAGCTTTCTTT.

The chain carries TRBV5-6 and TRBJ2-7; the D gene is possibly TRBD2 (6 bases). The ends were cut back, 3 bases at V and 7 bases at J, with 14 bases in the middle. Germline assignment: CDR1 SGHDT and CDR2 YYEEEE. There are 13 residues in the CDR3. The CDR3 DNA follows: TGTGCCAGCAGCTCCGGGACTGCGTGGGAGCAGTACTTC. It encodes CASSSGTAWEQYF.

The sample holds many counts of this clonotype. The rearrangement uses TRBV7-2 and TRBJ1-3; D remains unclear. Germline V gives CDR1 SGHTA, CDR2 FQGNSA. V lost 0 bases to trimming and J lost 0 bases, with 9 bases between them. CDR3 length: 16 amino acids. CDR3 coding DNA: TGTGCCAGCAGCTTAGCTCAGACCTCCTCTGGAAACACCATATATTTT. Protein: CASSLAQTSSGNTIYF.

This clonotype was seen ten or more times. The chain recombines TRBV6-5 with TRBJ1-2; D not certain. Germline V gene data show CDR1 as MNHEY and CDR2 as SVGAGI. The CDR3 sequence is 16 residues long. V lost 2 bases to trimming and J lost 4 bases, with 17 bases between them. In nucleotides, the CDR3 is TGTGCCAGCAGTTACAGCTTTGGCAGTTACCCCTATGGCTACACCTTC. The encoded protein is CASSYSFGSYPYGYTF.

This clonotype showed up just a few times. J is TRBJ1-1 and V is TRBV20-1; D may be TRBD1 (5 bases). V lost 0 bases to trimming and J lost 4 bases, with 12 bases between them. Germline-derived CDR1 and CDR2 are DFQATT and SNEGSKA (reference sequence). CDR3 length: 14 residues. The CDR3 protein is CSAREREGSTEAFF. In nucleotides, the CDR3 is TGCAGTGCTAGAGAACGGGAGGGGTCCACTGAAGCTTTCTTT.

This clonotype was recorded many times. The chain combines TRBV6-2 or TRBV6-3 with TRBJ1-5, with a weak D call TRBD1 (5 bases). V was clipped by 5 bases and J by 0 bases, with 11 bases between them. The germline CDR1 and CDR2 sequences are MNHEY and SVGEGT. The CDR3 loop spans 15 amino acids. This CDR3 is CASSAYDSSNQPQHF. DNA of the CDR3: TGTGCCAGCAGTGCCTACGACAGTAGCAATCAGCCCCAGCATTTT.